This T cell receptor beta chain is drawn from a study of OX40 agonist ivuxolimab in advanced cancers. This clone has more than one count but fewer than ten. Generated by immunoSEQ multiplex PCR, the TCRdb table keeps only in-frame clones and is missing some. This sample has 40,000 or so clones, with 85% to 90% found just once. This CDR3 spans 15 amino acids. V gave up 7 bases and J gave up 0 bases, with 14 bases separating them. Autoimmune disease history or systemic immunosuppression excluded patients. Patients had blood sampled at baseline and again on cycle 4 day 1 and cycle 7 day 1. The source is an adult with an advanced solid tumor such as melanoma, head and neck, liver or kidney cancer. The sequencing used CD4+ or CD8+ T cells sorted from blood, collected in a trial of the OX40 agonist ivuxolimab. The V gene is TRBV23-1, the J gene TRBJ2-3; TRBD1 or TRBD2 may be the D gene (5 bases each). TRBV23-1 carries the ORF label, with uncertain function. CDR3 sequence (DNA): TGCGCCAGCACCCGAGAGGGGCGGAGCACAGATACGCAGTATTTT. This encodes CASTREGRSTDTQYF.